The T cell receptor beta chain described here comes from a study of blood T cell repertoires in COVID-19. About the study: COVID-19 samples, acute and convalescent, were from the United States, Italy and Spain. The cDNA or gDNA used as material had been derived from T cells, B-cell-depleted T cells, or PBMCs.

CDR1 is MDHEN, CDR2 SYDVKM, per germline. The V segment lost 5 bases and the J segment 7 bases; nucleotides outside the gene matches: 4. CDR3 length equals 13 residues. Authors' analysis steps: Quantification of nucleated cells was approximated via reference gene primer amplification. The assay was immunoSEQ multiplex PCR, and TCRdb's table has in-frame clones only and misses some. V and J calls and clone size are as listed in that table; D and trimming were resolved from the DNA. The table shows 100,000 to 150,000 clones, with roughly 91% occurring only once. Seattle patients were enrolled during active infection and followed longitudinally.

This clonotype was sampled from a man aged 60-69 years with COVID-19, enrolled during active disease. The genes are TRBV28 and TRBJ1-3; 8 positions agree with TRBD1. The sequenced material came from peripheral blood. This chain's CDR3 is CASSGGQGNTIYF. The CDR3 region has the DNA TGTGCCAGCAGTGGTGGACAGGGTAACACCATATATTTT. The full variable domain, its missing parts supplied by reference TRBV28 and TRBJ1-3, is DVKVTQSSRYLVKRTGEKVFLECVQDMDHENMFWYRQDPGLGLRLIYFSYDVKMKEKGDIPEGYSVSREKKERFSLILESASTNQTSMYLCASSGGQGNTIYFGEGSWLTVV.